The subject of this entry is one TCR beta chain. The source of the sample is a study of blood T cell repertoires in COVID-19. Study as a whole: Samples taken during acute and convalescent COVID-19 were collected in the United States, Italy and Spain. Sources were T cells, B-cell-depleted T cells, or PBMCs; the material itself was cDNA or gDNA.

Per germline, CDR1 SNHLY and CDR2 FYNNEI. V trimming: 3 bases; J trimming: 6 bases; junction bases outside the gene matches: 3. CDR3 length: 13 residues. In the authors' workflow: From reference gene primer amplification, estimates of nucleated cell counts were derived. Measured with immunoSEQ multiplex PCR; TCRdb has only the in-frame clones, and not every one. V, J and clone size derive from that table, while D and trimming were established from the DNA sequence. The sample includes some 200,000 clones, under 90% seen only once; the top ten take approximately 15%. The V and J genes are TRBV2 and TRBJ1-2; TRBD1 matches 8 bases. The sample taken for sequencing was peripheral blood. This TCR came from a man aged 25 to 45 with active or convalescent COVID-19. The CDR3 loop reads CASSDRGRNGYTF. CDR3 coding DNA: TGTGCCAGCAGTGACAGGGGGCGCAATGGCTACACCTTC.